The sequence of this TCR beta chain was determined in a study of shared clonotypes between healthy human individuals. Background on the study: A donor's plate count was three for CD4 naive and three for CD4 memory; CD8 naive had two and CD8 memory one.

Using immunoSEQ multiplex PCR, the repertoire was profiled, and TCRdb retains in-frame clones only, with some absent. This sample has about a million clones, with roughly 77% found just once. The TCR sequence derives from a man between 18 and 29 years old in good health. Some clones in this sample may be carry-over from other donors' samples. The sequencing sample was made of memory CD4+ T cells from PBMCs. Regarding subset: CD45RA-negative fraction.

Here the CDR3 DNA reads TGTGCCAGCAGTGAACAGGGGGCCGGCTACACCTTC. Amino acid sequence: CASSEQGAGYTF. The chain couples TRBV2 to TRBJ1-2, with TRBD1 matching 8 bases. Germline-derived CDR1 and CDR2 are SNHLY and FYNNEI. This CDR3 contains 12 residues. V was pared by 2 bases and J by 8 bases, with 1 base of the junction left unmatched.